These 21 T cell receptor beta chains were all obtained from the same sample, sequenced in a study of response to subunit inactivated influenza vaccine. TCRdb redid the calling of the RT-PCR reads with MiXCR, one entry per CDR3 protein. Of about 170,000 distinct CDR3 sequences listed, approximately 12% are singletons. These data also featured in a second study, about T cells expressing NK-cell markers. That investigation notes: Beta-chain TCR cDNA was generated via 5'RACE template switching with UMIs.

The specimen comprised CD8+ T cells sorted from PBMCs, sampled about 11 days after vaccination. All receptors derive from a man in his fifties who received an inactivated influenza vaccine.

In this sample, this clonotype turned up a few times. V gene TRBV4-3 combines with J gene TRBJ2-1; D possibly corresponds to TRBD1 (6 bases). CDR1 is LGHNA, CDR2 YSLEER, per germline. CDR3 length: 15 amino acids. V gave up 2 bases and J gave up 0 bases, with 8 bases separating them. CDR3 DNA sequence: TGCGCCAGCAGCCAACAGGGGAGCTCCTACAATGAGCAGTTCTTC. Translation: CASSQQGSSYNEQFF.

This clonotype was counted a few times. The chain employs TRBV9 and TRBJ2-3, with D possibly matching TRBD1 (6 bases). Trimming took 3 bases from V and 0 from J, leaving 14 bases between them. The CDR3 is made up of 16 amino acids. Germline-derived CDR1 and CDR2 are SGDLS and YYNGEE. The CDR3 coding sequence is TGTGCCAGCAGCGCGACTACAGGGTATAGCACAGATACGCAGTATTTT. This sequence encodes CASSATTGYSTDTQYF.

V and J are TRBV7-8 and TRBJ2-1, with 8 bases fitting TRBD2. The germline gives CDR1 SGHVS, CDR2 FQNEAQ. This CDR3 has 18 residues. Trimming cost V 5 bases and J 4 bases; bases outside gene matches: 16. The CDR3 nucleotides read TGTGCCAGCAGCCCCAACTGGGGGAGCGGGGGTTGGTACAATGAGCAGTTCTTC. Its translation: CASSPNWGSGGWYNEQFF.

The chain carries TRBV28 and TRBJ2-5, with 15 bases aligning to TRBD2. Looked up from germline, CDR1 is MDHEN and CDR2 is SYDVKM. This CDR3 has 17 amino acids. After removal of 5 bases from V and 3 bases from J, the junction contained 7 bases not matched to a gene. The CDR3 sequence is CASSLRTSGGAKETQYF. In nucleotides, the CDR3 is TGTGCCAGCAGTCTCAGGACTAGCGGGGGGGCAAAAGAGACCCAGTACTTC.

Only a few counts were recorded for this clonotype. The genes are TRBV6-4 and TRBJ2-3, with TRBD1 matching 11 bases. With 3 bases clipped from V and 2 bases from J, the junction kept 1 base outside the gene matches. The CDR3 loop spans 15 amino acids. Germline values: CDR1 MRHNA, CDR2 SNTAGT. CDR3: CASSEGQGDTDTQYF. CDR3 DNA sequence: TGTGCCAGCAGTGAGGGACAGGGGGACACAGATACGCAGTATTTT.

The chain uses TRBV6-2 or TRBV6-3 and TRBJ2-3, with TRBD2 identical over 12 bases. Per germline, CDR1 MNHEY and CDR2 SVGEGT. The CDR3 has 19 amino acids. V shed 2 bases and J 3 bases; nucleotides not matched to a gene: 12. The DNA of the CDR3 is TGTGCCAGCAGTTACCGGCGTGGGGCGACTAGCGGGAGAACAGATACGCAGTATTTT. This translates into CASSYRRGATSGRTDTQYF.

The chain has TRBV28 and TRBJ2-5, with D hard to call. The CDR3 extends over 12 amino acids. V was clipped by 5 bases and J by 2 bases, with 6 bases between them. Germline V gives CDR1 MDHEN, CDR2 SYDVKM. CDR3 sequence: CASSDPQETQYF. The CDR3 DNA reads as TGTGCCAGCAGTGACCCTCAAGAGACCCAGTACTTC.

This clonotype came up a few times. This chain connects TRBV6-2 or TRBV6-3 to TRBJ2-3; a possible D gene is TRBD2 (5 bases). The ends were cut back, 1 base at V and 7 bases at J, with 18 bases in the middle. The CDR3 sequence is 16 residues long. Germline CDR1 MNHEY, CDR2 SVGEGT. The DNA of the CDR3 is TGTGCCAGCAGTTACTGGGCCAGCCCTGGACTGAATACGCAGTATTTT. Protein product: CASSYWASPGLNTQYF.

V and J are TRBV4-3 and TRBJ1-2; perhaps TRBD1 as D (6 bases). The V gene lost 0 bases and the J gene lost 8 bases, with 19 bases spanning the gap. CDR1 and CDR2 (germline): LGHNA, YSLEER. The CDR3 consists of 16 residues. CDR3 loop: CASSQDWTNSGEGYTF. CDR3 bases: TGCGCCAGCAGCCAAGATTGGACAAACTCAGGGGAAGGCTACACCTTC.

In this sample, this clonotype turned up a few times. The chain recombines TRBV9 with TRBJ2-3; TRBD2 matches 9 bases. The germline V gene has CDR1 SGDLS and CDR2 YYNGEE. CDR3 length: 17 amino acids. Unmatched junction bases numbered 9, after V lost 4 bases and J lost 0 bases. CDR3 protein: CASSLDPTSGSTDTQYF. CDR3 DNA: TGTGCCAGCAGCTTAGACCCTACTAGCGGGAGCACAGATACGCAGTATTTT.

V is TRBV11-2 and J is TRBJ2-1, with TRBD2 as a possible D gene (6 bases). CDR3 length: 13 residues. Deletions cut 2 bases from V and 12 bases from J, with 14 bases between. Germline V gene lookup returns CDR1 SGHAT and CDR2 FQNNGV. CDR3 loop: CASSLLVFGGQFF. As DNA, the CDR3 is TGTGCCAGCAGCTTACTCGTATTCGGGGGGCAGTTCTTC.

This clonotype was observed at least ten times. The chain is built from TRBV7-9 and TRBJ2-1; TRBD1 agrees at 8 bases. CDR1 is SEHNR and CDR2 is FQNEAQ in the germline V gene (reference sequence). CDR3 length: 11 amino acids. V gave up 4 bases and J gave up 15 bases; unmatched junction bases: 5. CDR3 region: CASSSSGGPFF. The CDR3 bases are TGTGCCAGCAGCTCCTCAGGGGGCCCGTTCTTC.

The gene calls are TRBV6-1 and TRBJ2-1, with 8 bases aligning to TRBD2. Germline loops: CDR1 MNHNS, CDR2 SASEGT. V lost 7 bases, J lost 4 bases, and 12 bases stayed unmatched. This CDR3 has 16 amino acids. The CDR3 spells CASKVGAGAAYNEQFF. Written as DNA, the CDR3 is TGTGCCAGCAAGGTAGGAGCGGGGGCCGCATACAATGAGCAGTTCTTC.

This clonotype was counted ten times or more. This chain joins TRBV29-1 and TRBJ1-1; no clear D gene. Germline assignment: CDR1 SQVTM and CDR2 ANQGSEA. V lost 4 bases and J lost 1, with 4 bases in between. The CDR3 spans 11 residues. CDR3 in amino acids: CSVVWNTEAFF. CDR3 sequence (DNA): TGCAGCGTTGTGTGGAACACTGAAGCTTTCTTT.

This clonotype was picked up a small number of times. V gene TRBV4-3 combines with J gene TRBJ2-7; D uncertain. The ends were cut back, 0 bases at V and 0 bases at J, with 9 bases in the middle. The CDR3 contains 15 residues. Germline loops: CDR1 LGHNA, CDR2 YSLEER. CDR3 residues: CASSQDRRNSYEQYF. The CDR3 DNA reads as TGCGCCAGCAGCCAAGATAGGCGGAACTCCTACGAGCAGTACTTC.

This clonotype was counted only a few times. The chain employs TRBV7-9 and TRBJ2-1, with a weak D call TRBD1 (6 bases). Germline V gives CDR1 SEHNR, CDR2 FQNEAQ (reference sequence). This CDR3 contains 17 residues. With 2 bases removed from V and 0 bases from J, the gap between germline ends came to 14 bases. The CDR3 region has the DNA TGTGCCAGCAGCTTATGGGTGGGGGCTCTCTCCTACAATGAGCAGTTCTTC. Translating gives CASSLWVGALSYNEQFF.

This clonotype was seen a few times. The V call is TRBV29-1, the J call TRBJ2-2; the D gene is possibly TRBD2 (5 bases). The V and J ends lost 3 bases and 4 bases respectively, with 6 bases between them. The CDR3 has 12 residues. CDR1 SQVTM and CDR2 ANQGSEA come from the germline V gene. The chain's CDR3 is CSVEEATGELFF. CDR3 bases: TGCAGCGTTGAGGAGGCCACCGGGGAGCTGTTTTTT.

This clonotype appeared a few times. The V call is TRBV4-3, the J call TRBJ1-2, with D possibly TRBD1 on 6 matching bases. CDR1 is LGHNA, CDR2 YSLEER, per germline. The V end lost 0 bases, the J end lost 5 bases, and 13 bases lay between the germline ends. The CDR3 has 15 amino acids. In DNA form, the CDR3 reads TGCGCCAGCAGCCAAGATGAGGTGGGGGCTTATGGCTACACCTTC. This sequence encodes CASSQDEVGAYGYTF.

V usage is TRBV4-2 and J usage is TRBJ1-1; a weak D match, TRBD1 (5 bases). The CDR3 is made up of 15 amino acids. The germline gives CDR1 LGHNA, CDR2 YNFKEQ. The ends were cut back, 3 bases at V and 5 bases at J, with 16 bases in the middle. The CDR3 reads CASSHPWGGGTEAFF. In DNA form, the CDR3 reads TGTGCCAGCAGCCATCCTTGGGGGGGTGGGACTGAAGCTTTCTTT.

This clonotype was seen only once. V gene TRBV4-1 combines with J gene TRBJ1-5, with D hard to call. V was pared by 3 bases and J by 7 bases, with 10 bases between. The germline gives CDR1 MGHRA, CDR2 YSYEKL. The CDR3 loop spans 13 amino acids. The CDR3 DNA reads TGCGCCAGCAGCCAGGGGATTGAACAGCCCCAGCATTTT. As protein: CASSQGIEQPQHF.

V usage is TRBV4-2 and J usage is TRBJ2-2; D ambiguous. The CDR3 loop spans 16 amino acids. The V gene lost 3 bases and the J gene lost 0 bases, with 11 bases spanning the gap. Germline CDR1 and CDR2: LGHNA and YNFKEQ. CDR3 in amino acids: CASSHGENSNTGELFF. The CDR3 nucleotides read TGTGCCAGCAGCCACGGCGAGAACTCGAACACCGGGGAGCTGTTTTTT.